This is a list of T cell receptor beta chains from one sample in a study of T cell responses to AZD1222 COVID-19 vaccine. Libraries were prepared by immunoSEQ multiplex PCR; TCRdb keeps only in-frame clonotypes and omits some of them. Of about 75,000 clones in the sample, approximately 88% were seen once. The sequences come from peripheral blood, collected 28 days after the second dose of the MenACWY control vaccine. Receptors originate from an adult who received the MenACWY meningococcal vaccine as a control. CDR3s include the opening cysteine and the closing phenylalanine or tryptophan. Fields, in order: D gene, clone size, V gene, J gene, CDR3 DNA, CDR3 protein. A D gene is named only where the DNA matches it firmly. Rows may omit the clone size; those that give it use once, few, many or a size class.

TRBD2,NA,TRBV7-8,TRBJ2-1,TGTGCCAGCCGAGCCGGGACTACACCCTACAATGAGCAGTTCTTC,CASRAGTTPYNEQFF
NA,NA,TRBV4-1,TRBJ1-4,TGCGCCAGCAGCCAAGGCCCGAGGAGGGGGACTAATGAAAAACTGTTTTTT,CASSQGPRRGTNEKLFF
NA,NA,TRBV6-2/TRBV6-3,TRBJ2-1,TGTGCCAGCAGCCTCTACAATGAGCAGTTCTTC,CASSLYNEQFF
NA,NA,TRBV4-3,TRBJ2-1,TGCGCCAGCAGCCAAGTAGGGCCCGGAGGCGTGAATGAGCAGTTCTTC,CASSQVGPGGVNEQFF
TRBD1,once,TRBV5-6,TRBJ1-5,TGTGCCAGCAGCTTGACGGGACAGGGCAACTATTATAGCAATCAGCCCCAGCATTTT,CASSLTGQGNYYSNQPQHF
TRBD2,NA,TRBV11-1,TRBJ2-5,TGTGCCAGCAGCTTAGGAGGCACGGGGGGAGAGACCCAGTACTTC,CASSLGGTGGETQYF
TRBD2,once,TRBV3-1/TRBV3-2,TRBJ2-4,TGTGCCAGCAGCCACCTTAAGGTCGGGACTAGCGGGGGGGCGGTGAACATTCAGTACTTC,CASSHLKVGTSGGAVNIQYF
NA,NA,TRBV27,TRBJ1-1,TGTGCCAGCCAAACTCCGGGGGGGCGCCCTGAAGCTTTCTTT,CASQTPGGRPEAFF
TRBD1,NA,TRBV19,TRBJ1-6,TGTGCCAGTACCTCTCGGGGACAGGGGAATTCACCCCTCCACTTT,CASTSRGQGNSPLHF
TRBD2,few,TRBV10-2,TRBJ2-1,TGCGCCAGCAGTGACTCCGGGGGGGTCGGGAATGAGCAGTTCTTC,CASSDSGGVGNEQFF
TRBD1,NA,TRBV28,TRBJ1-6,TGTGCCAGCAGTCTCAAGCGTGGGCAGGGGGACCGATATAATTCACCCCTCCACTTT,CASSLKRGQGDRYNSPLHF
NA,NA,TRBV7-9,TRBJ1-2,TGTGCCAGCAGCCTAGGCCAGGGATCAGACTATGGCTACACCTTC,CASSLGQGSDYGYTF
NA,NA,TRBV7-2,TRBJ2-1,TGTGCCAGCAGCTTAGGGCTCTACAATGAGCAGTTCTTC,CASSLGLYNEQFF
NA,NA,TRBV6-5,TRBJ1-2,TGTGCCAGCAGTTATGGGGGGAACTATGGCTACACCTTC,CASSYGGNYGYTF
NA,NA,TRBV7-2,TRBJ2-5,TGTGCCAGCAGCTTAGATCCTGCCCAAGAGACCCAGTACTTC,CASSLDPAQETQYF
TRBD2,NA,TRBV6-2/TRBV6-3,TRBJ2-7,TGTGCCAGCAGCCGAGCGGGACTCTCCTACGAGCAGTACTTC,CASSRAGLSYEQYF
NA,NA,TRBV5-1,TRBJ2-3,TGCGCCAGCAGCCCCGGGACAACAGATACGCAGTATTTT,CASSPGTTDTQYF
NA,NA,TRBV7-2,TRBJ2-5,TGTGCCAGCAGCCAATCGGGAGAGACCCAGTACTTC,CASSQSGETQYF
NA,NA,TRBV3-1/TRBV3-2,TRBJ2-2,TGTGCCAGCAGCCAAGATTGGGAGCGGGAGCTGTTTTTT,CASSQDWERELFF
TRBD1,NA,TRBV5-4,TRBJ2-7,TGTGCCAGCAGCCGAGAGCCGGACAGGGGCTACGAGCAGTACTTC,CASSREPDRGYEQYF
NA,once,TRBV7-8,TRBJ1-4,TGTGCCAGCAGCGTGGACAGTTATAATGAAAAACTGTTTTTT,CASSVDSYNEKLFF
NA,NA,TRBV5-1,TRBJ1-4,TGCGCCAGCAGCTTGGTTGGGACGGACCATGAAAAACTGTTTTTT,CASSLVGTDHEKLFF
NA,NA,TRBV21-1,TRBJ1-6,TGTGCCAGCAGCAAAGAAAGGGTGAAGGATAATTCACCCCTCCACTTT,CASSKERVKDNSPLHF
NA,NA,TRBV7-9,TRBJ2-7,TGTGCCAGCAGCTTTACCAACGAGCAGTACTTC,CASSFTNEQYF
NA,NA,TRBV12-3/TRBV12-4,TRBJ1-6,TGTGCCAGCAGTTCCTCCTATAATTCACCCCTCCACTTT,CASSSSYNSPLHF
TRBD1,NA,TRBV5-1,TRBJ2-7,TGCGCCAGCAGCTGGACCGGGACAGGAGACTCCTACGAGCAGTACTTC,CASSWTGTGDSYEQYF
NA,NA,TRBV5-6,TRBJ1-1,TGTGCCAGCAGCTTGGCCAGGGTGTGGACTGAAGCTTTCTTT,CASSLARVWTEAFF
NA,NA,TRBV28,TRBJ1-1,TGTGCCAGCGGATACCCATTTGGGGCGGCTGAAGCTTTCTTT,CASGYPFGAAEAFF
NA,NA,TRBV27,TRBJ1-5,TGTGCCAGCAGTGCCGGGGGGGCTCATCAGCCCCAGCATTTT,CASSAGGAHQPQHF
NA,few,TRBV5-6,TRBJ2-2,TGTGCCAGCAGCTTGGGACCCGCGAACACCGGGGAGCTGTTTTTT,CASSLGPANTGELFF
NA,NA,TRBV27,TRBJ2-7,TGTGCCAGCAGTTTCCCCGGGGGATACGAGCAGTACTTC,CASSFPGGYEQYF
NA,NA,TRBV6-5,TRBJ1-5,TGTGCCAGCAGTTACTCGATACAGAACAATCAGCCCCAGCATTTT,CASSYSIQNNQPQHF
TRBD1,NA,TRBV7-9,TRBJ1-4,TGTGCCAGCAGCTTCGGCGGGACAGGGAGTGAAAAACTGTTTTTT,CASSFGGTGSEKLFF
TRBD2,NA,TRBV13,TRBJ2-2,TGTGCCAGCAGCGCCGGACTAGCGGGGGGTCCTGGGGAGCTGTTTTTT,CASSAGLAGGPGELFF
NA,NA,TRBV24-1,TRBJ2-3,TGTGCCACCAATTCGGGAGTAACAGATACGCAGTATTTT,CATNSGVTDTQYF
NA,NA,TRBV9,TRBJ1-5,TGTGCCAGCAGCGCCGGGACACAGAATCAGCCCCAGCATTTT,CASSAGTQNQPQHF
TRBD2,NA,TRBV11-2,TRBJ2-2,TGTGCCAGCAGCTTTAACAGCGGGGGTACCGGGGAGCTGTTTTTT,CASSFNSGGTGELFF
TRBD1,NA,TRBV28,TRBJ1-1,TGTGCCACCCTAAGGATTGGGACAGGGATCTCTGAAGCTTTCTTT,CATLRIGTGISEAFF
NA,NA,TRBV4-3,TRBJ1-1,TGCGCCAGCAGCCAAATGCCGGGGGACACTGAAGCTTTCTTT,CASSQMPGDTEAFF
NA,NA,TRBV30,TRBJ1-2,TGTGCCTGGAGTGTGAACAGGGTGGCGGGTGGCTACACCTTC,CAWSVNRVAGGYTF
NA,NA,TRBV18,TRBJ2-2,TGTGCCAGCTCACCACTCGCCGGAAGGAACGGGGAGCTGTTTTTT,CASSPLAGRNGELFF
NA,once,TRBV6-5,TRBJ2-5,TGTGCCAGCAGTTACTCGAGCACAGGTATACAAGAGACCCAGTACTTC,CASSYSSTGIQETQYF
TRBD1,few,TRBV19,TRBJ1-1,TGTGCCAGTCGGGACAGGGAAACTGAAGCTTTCTTT,CASRDRETEAFF
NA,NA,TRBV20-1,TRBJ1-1,TGCAGTGCTAGGGAACAGGCTGTAGCTTTCTTT,CSAREQAVAFF
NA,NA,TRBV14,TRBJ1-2,TGTGCCAGCAGCCAAGAATCCGGCAGAGGTTATGGCTACACCTTC,CASSQESGRGYGYTF